This T cell receptor (beta chain) was captured by sequencing in a study of blood T cell repertoires in COVID-19. Study-wide context: Specimens from acute and convalescent COVID-19 originated in the United States, Italy and Spain.

Looked up from germline, CDR1 is LNHDA and CDR2 is SQIVND (reference sequence). The V and J ends lost 2 bases and 8 bases, in that order; junction bases with no gene match: 7. CDR3 size: 15 residues. In the original processing: Reference gene primers were amplified, and this amplification served to estimate nucleated cell counts. Clones were sequenced by immunoSEQ multiplex PCR, and TCRdb holds only the in-frame ones, with some missing. V and J calls and clone size are copied from that table; D and trimming were computed from the DNA. Found here are roughly 260,000 clones, about 83% of them singletons; the top ten hold 3.6%. The study drew participants aged about 18 to 89 years from around 24 US areas. A COVID-19 case was met by exposed participants within 2 weeks before study entry.

The sequencing input was PBMCs or T cells enriched from blood (not recorded which). The receptor's source is a woman aged 40 to 50 who had been exposed to COVID-19. This chain uses TRBV19 with TRBJ2-1; 9 nucleotides agree with TRBD1. CDR3 in amino acids: CASSIRQGVGDEQFF. In nucleotides, the CDR3 is TGTGCCAGTAGTATAAGACAGGGGGTTGGAGATGAGCAGTTCTTC.